This T cell receptor (beta chain) was found in a study of vaccination and CD4 T cells after COVID-19. Described treatment: approximately nine-day PBMC culture with coronavirus spike peptide pools or control peptides (ViraFEST assay). By proportion, this clonotype is medium-sized. The antigen is undetermined. Oncomine TCR Beta short-read sequencing was applied to DNA from cultured CD4+ T cells. Using its own MiXCR run on the PCR reads, TCRdb lists one record per CDR3 protein. The repertoire holds some 15,000 distinct CDR3 sequences, with just over 20% as singletons. V was cut by 3 bases and J by 5 bases, with 15 bases left in between. The CDR3 runs 14 residues. In germline, CDR1 is SGHRS, CDR2 YFSETQ.

This sequence was found in a human donor who received a COVID-19 vaccine. V usage is TRBV5-1 and J usage is TRBJ2-7; a weak D match, TRBD2 (6 bases). The sequencing here drew on CD4+ T cells from blood, cultured in vitro, taken before SARS-CoV-2 vaccination. The CDR3 loop is CASSSRPGDHEQYF. In DNA form, the CDR3 reads TGCGCCAGCAGCTCACGGCCGGGGGACCACGAGCAGTACTTC. The full variable domain, its missing parts supplied by reference TRBV5-1 and TRBJ2-7, is KAGVTQTPRYLIKTRGQQVTLSCSPISGHRSVSWYQQTPGQGLQFLFEYFSETQRNKGNFPGRFSGRQFSNSRSEMNVSTLELGDSALYLCASSSRPGDHEQYFGPGTRLTVT.